This T cell receptor (beta chain) is drawn from a study of T cells in Graves' hyperthyroidism and ophthalmopathy. The source material, RNA transcripts, was used to amplify TCR beta CDR3 regions. First-round RT-PCR of the TCR CDR3 relied on the HTBI primer set. TCRdb used MiXCR to reprocess the multiplex PCR reads, holding one entry per CDR3 protein. The sample holds nearly 600,000 distinct CDR3 sequences, more than 13% seen once. There are many counts of this clonotype. The V and J ends lost 5 bases and 3 bases respectively, with 20 bases between them. Looked up from germline, CDR1 is SEHNR and CDR2 is FQNEAQ (reference sequence). The CDR3 consists of 16 residues.

The sequence was obtained from a woman younger than 30 with Graves' ophthalmopathy. The chain links TRBV7-9 to TRBJ2-7; perhaps TRBD2 as D (6 bases). The material sequenced was blood. The CDR3 is CASSLPPSELNYEQYF. The CDR3 DNA follows: TGTGCCAGCAGCCTACCCCCTAGCGAACTGAACTACGAGCAGTACTTC.